This T cell receptor beta chain was captured in a study of blood T cell repertoires in COVID-19. Across the whole study: Acute and convalescent COVID-19 specimens originated in the United States, Italy and Spain. The cDNA or gDNA used as material had been derived from T cells, B-cell-depleted T cells, or PBMCs.

The V gene end was trimmed by 6 bases and the J gene end by 6 bases; junction bases not matched to a gene: 6. The germline V gene encodes CDR1 LGHDT and CDR2 YNNKEL (reference sequence). This CDR3 contains 13 residues. Per the study methods: Amplification of reference gene primers provided the estimated nucleated cell counts. Profiled with immunoSEQ multiplex PCR; TCRdb holds only in-frame clones, not every one. V, J and clone size are those of that table, while D and trimming were read from the DNA. Of around 500,000 clones listed, 70% to 90% were seen once; the top ten hold 3% to 3.5%. This clonotype was sampled from a human donor in a cohort sampled during active COVID-19. The sample taken for sequencing was peripheral blood. The chain joins TRBV3-1 (or the pseudogene TRBV3-2) to TRBJ1-2; 8 bases fit TRBD1. Here the CDR3 reads CASRPDRADGYTF. In nucleotides, the CDR3 is TGTGCCAGCAGACCGGACAGGGCAGATGGCTACACCTTC.